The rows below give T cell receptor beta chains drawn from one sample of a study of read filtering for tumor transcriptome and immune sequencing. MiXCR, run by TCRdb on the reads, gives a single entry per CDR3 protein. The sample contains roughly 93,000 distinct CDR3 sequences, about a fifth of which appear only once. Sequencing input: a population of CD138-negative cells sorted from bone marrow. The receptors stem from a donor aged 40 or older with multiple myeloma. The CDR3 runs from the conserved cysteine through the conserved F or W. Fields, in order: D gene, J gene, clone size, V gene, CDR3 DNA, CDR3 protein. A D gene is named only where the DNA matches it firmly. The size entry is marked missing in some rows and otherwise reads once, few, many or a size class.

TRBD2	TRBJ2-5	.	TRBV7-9	TGTGCCAGCAGCTCCCCAAAGACTAGCGGAGAGTACTTC	CASSSPKTSGEYF
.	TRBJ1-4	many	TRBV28	TGTGCCAGCAGTTTATGGGGGACCGGGAATGAAAAACTGTTTTTT	CASSLWGTGNEKLFF
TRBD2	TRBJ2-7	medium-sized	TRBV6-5	TGTGCCAGCAGAACTAGCGGGGTCTACGAGCAGTACTTC	CASRTSGVYEQYF
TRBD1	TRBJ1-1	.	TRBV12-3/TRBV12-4	TGTGCCAGCAGCACCGGGACAGGGAGTACTGAAGCTTTCTTT	CASSTGTGSTEAFF
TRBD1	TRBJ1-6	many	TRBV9	TGTGCCAGCAGCGGGAACACAGGGGGCGGATTATCACCCCTCCACTTT	CASSGNTGGGLSPLHF
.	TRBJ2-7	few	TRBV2	TGTGCCAGCTCTTCTTACACGGGCTGGGAGGACGAGCAGTACTTC	CASSSYTGWEDEQYF
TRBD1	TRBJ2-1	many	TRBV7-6	TGTGCCAGCAGCTTAAATCCACAGGGGATAATGGGTGAGCAGTTCTTC	CASSLNPQGIMGEQFF
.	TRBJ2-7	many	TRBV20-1	TGCAGTGCTAGACAGGTGGAATACGAGCAGTACTTC	CSARQVEYEQYF
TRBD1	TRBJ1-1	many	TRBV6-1	TGTGCCAGCAGTGAGCCCAGGGGGGTGAGGGTAGCTTTCTTT	CASSEPRGVRVAFF
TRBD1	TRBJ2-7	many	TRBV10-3	TGTGCCATCAGTGAGGGTATAGGCGGACAGGGTCAATACGAGCAGTACTTC	CAISEGIGGQGQYEQYF
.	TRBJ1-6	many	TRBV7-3	TGTGCCAGCAGCTTAACGGCAGGGAGCGAAGGTTCACCCCTCCACTTT	CASSLTAGSEGSPLHF
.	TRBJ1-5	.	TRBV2	TGTGCCAGCAGTGATCCACCCACTAACGTCTATAGCAATCAGCCCCAGCATTTT	CASSDPPTNVYSNQPQHF
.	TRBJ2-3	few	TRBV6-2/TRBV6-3	TGTGCCAGCACCTCAACCCTCGGGTATACGCAGTATTTT	CASTSTLGYTQYF
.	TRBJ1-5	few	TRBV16	TGTGCCAGCAGCCCCCGGGGAGCTTATAGCAATCAGCCCCAGCATTTT	CASSPRGAYSNQPQHF
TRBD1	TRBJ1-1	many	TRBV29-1	TGCAGCGTTTCGACAGGGGAAGCGACTGAAGCTTTCTTT	CSVSTGEATEAFF
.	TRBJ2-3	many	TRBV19	TGTGCCAGTAGTTCGGGGTTCACAGATACGCAGTATTTT	CASSSGFTDTQYF
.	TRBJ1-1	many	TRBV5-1	TGCGCCAGCAGCTTTAACACCGGGAACACTGAAGCTTTCTTT	CASSFNTGNTEAFF
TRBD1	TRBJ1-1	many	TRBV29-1	TGCAGCGTTGAAGGGACAGGGGGCAGCAACACTGAAGCTTTCTTT	CSVEGTGGSNTEAFF
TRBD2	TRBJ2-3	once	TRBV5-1	TGCGCCAGCAGCTCGTCAAAGCTAGCGGGGGGCCCCACAGATACGCAGTATTTT	CASSSSKLAGGPTDTQYF
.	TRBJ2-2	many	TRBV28	TGTGCCAGCAGTTTATACCGAGCCAGCTCGAACACCGGGGAGCTGTTTTTT	CASSLYRASSNTGELFF
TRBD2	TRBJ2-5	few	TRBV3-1	TGTGCCAGCAGCCCCGGACTAGCGGGGGTGGAGACCCAGTACTTC	CASSPGLAGVETQYF
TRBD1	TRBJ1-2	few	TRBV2	TGTGCCAGCACCGAGGACAGGGGGCTTTATGGCTACACCTTC	CASTEDRGLYGYTF
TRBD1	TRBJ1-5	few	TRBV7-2	TGTGCCAGCAGCTTACAGGGGGGTACCGGGCCCCAGCATTTT	CASSLQGGTGPQHF
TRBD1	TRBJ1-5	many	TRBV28	TGTGCCAGTTGCGAGCGAACAGGGGGATTTCAGCCCCAGCATTTT	CASCERTGGFQPQHF
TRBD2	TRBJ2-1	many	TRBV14	TGTGCCAGCAGCCTTCTAGCGGGGGGCTGGGATGAGCAGTTCTTC	CASSLLAGGWDEQFF
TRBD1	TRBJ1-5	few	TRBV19	TGTGCCAGTAGTGTTGGACAGGGGATTGATCAGCCCCAGCATTTT	CASSVGQGIDQPQHF
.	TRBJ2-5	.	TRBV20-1	TGCAGTGCTAGAGATCGAGGGCAGCAAGAGACCCAGTACTTC	CSARDRGQQETQYF
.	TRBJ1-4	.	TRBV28	TGTGCCAGCTGCCCCGGTGGGGCAGGCGAAAAACTGTTTTTT	CASCPGGAGEKLFF
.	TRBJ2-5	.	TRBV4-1	TGCGCCAGCAGCCAAGTTGGGAGCGGGTGCCAAGGGACCCAGTACTTC	CASSQVGSGCQGTQYF
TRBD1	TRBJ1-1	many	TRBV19	TGTGCCAGTACGAGACAGGGGTTCGCTGAAGCTTTCTTT	CASTRQGFAEAFF
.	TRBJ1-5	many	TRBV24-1	TGTGCCACCAGTGATGCCAATCAGCCCCAGCATTTT	CATSDANQPQHF
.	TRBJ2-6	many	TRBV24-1	TGTGCCACCAGTGATTTGAATGTGGGGGCCAACGTCCTGACTTTC	CATSDLNVGANVLTF